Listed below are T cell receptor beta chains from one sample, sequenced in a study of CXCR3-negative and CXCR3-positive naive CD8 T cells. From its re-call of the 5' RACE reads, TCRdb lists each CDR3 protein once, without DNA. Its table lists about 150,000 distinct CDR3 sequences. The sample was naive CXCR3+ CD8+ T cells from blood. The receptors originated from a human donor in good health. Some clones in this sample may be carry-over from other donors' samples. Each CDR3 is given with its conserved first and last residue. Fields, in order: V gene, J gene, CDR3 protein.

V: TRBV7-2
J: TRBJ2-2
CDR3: CASSLDFREYQRDTGELFF

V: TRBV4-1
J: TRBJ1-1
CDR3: CASSFTGHKDTEAFF

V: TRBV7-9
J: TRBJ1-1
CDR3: CASSYRDEAFF

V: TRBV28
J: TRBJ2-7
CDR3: CASKFGYEQYF

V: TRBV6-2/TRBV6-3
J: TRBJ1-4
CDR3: CASSPLGIIGEKLFF

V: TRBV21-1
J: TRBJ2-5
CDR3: CASSKALRQETQYF

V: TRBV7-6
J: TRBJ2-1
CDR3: CASSRSGTMSSYNEQFF

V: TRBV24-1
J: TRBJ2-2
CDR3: CATCAGDDFRGELFF

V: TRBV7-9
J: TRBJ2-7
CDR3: CASSFLGSRGTYEQYF

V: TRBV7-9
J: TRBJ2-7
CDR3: CASSLVGVFDEQYF

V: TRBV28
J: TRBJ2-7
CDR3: CASSLPFRQGPFYEQYF